The present T cell receptor (beta chain) was sequenced within a study of blood T cell repertoires in COVID-19. Study overall: The analysed material was cDNA or gDNA that came from T cells, B-cell-depleted T cells, or PBMCs.

Per the authors' pipeline: Reference gene primers were amplified, and this amplification served to estimate nucleated cell counts. The table came from immunoSEQ multiplex PCR; TCRdb's copy has only in-frame clones and leaves some out. Clone size and the V and J calls come from that table; the DNA yielded D and trimming. The table records approximately 240,000 clones, 85% to 90% of them present only once. V lost 0 bases and J lost 8, with 13 bases in between. Per germline, CDR1 LGHNA and CDR2 YNFKEQ. The CDR3 loop spans 15 amino acids. The study assigned cohorts using participant-reported clinical history.

This sequence joins TRBV4-2 and TRBJ1-4; D remains unclear. Sequencing was done on a sample of PBMCs or T cells enriched from blood (not recorded which). The sequence came from a woman aged 45-60 years in a cohort exposed to, infected with or recovered from COVID-19 (not recorded which). This CDR3 reads CASSQDRGSPEKLFF. In nucleotides, the CDR3 is TGTGCCAGCAGCCAAGATCGGGGATCACCCGAAAAACTGTTTTTT.